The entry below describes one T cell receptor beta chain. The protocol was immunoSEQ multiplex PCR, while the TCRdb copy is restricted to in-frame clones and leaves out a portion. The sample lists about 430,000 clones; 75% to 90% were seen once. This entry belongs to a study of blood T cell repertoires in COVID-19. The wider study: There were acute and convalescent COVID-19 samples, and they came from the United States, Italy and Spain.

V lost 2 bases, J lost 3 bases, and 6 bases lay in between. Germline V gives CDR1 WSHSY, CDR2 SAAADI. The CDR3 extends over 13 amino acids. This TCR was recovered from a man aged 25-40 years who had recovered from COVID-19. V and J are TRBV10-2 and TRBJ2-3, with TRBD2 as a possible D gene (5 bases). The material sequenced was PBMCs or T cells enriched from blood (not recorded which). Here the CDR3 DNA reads TGCGCCAGCAGTGAGCCGGGAACAGATACGCAGTATTTT. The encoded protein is CASSEPGTDTQYF.